The 14 T cell receptor beta chains below all came from one sample that was sequenced in a study of blood T cell repertoires in COVID-19. Generated by immunoSEQ multiplex PCR, the TCRdb table keeps only in-frame clones and is missing some. The sample has some 130,000 clones; 75% to 90% are singletons. Sample: peripheral blood. The receptors shown here come from a man in his 60s with COVID-19, enrolled during active disease.

The CDR3 sequence is CATSSGLVGTDTQYF. Here the CDR3 DNA reads TGTGCCACCAGCAGCGGACTTGTAGGCACAGATACGCAGTATTTT. V and J are TRBV15 and TRBJ2-3, with D possibly TRBD2 on 5 matching bases. Germline assignment: CDR1 LNHNV and CDR2 YYDKDF (reference sequence). The CDR3 extends over 15 amino acids. V was pared by 3 bases and J by 1 base, with 11 bases between.

The chain recombines TRBV5-1 with TRBJ2-1; weak D call: TRBD2 (5 bases). CDR3 size: 14 residues. Germline CDR1 and CDR2: SGHRS and YFSETQ. V was shortened by 3 bases and J by 9 bases, with 16 bases between the two germline ends. CDR3 in amino acids: CASSSRSGIGEQFF. Written as DNA, the CDR3 is TGCGCCAGCAGCTCCCGGTCGGGGATCGGTGAGCAGTTCTTC.

The J gene is TRBJ1-2, the V gene TRBV7-2; maybe TRBD1 (5 bases). Trimming stripped 1 base from V and 4 bases from J, with 10 bases between. The germline V gene encodes CDR1 SGHTA and CDR2 FQGNSA. CDR3 size: 14 residues. The CDR3 DNA is TGTGCCAGCAGCTTAGGTTGGACAAGCTATGGCTACACCTTC. As protein: CASSLGWTSYGYTF.

V usage is TRBV6-2 or TRBV6-3 and J usage is TRBJ2-5; 8 bases agree with TRBD2. Germline lookup yields CDR1 MNHEY and CDR2 SVGEGT. The CDR3 spans 21 residues. J gave up 1 base and V 0 bases, and 19 bases lay outside the gene matches. For the CDR3, the DNA is TGTGCCAGCAGTTACTCGCCGGCCTCGCGGGGGGCAACCCAATTCCAAGAGACCCAGTACTTC. Translating it yields CASSYSPASRGATQFQETQYF.

V is TRBV20-1 and J is TRBJ1-2; 10 nucleotides match TRBD1. Germline V CDR1 and CDR2: DFQATT, SNEGSKA (reference sequence). This CDR3 region has 14 residues. The V gene end was trimmed by 3 bases and the J gene end by 8 bases; junction bases not matched to a gene: 9. This chain's CDR3 is CSASMGQGPSGYTF. The CDR3 DNA reads TGCAGTGCTAGTATGGGACAGGGGCCATCGGGCTACACCTTC.

The chain uses TRBV30 and TRBJ1-2; D is undetermined. The germline CDR1 and CDR2 sequences are GTSNPN and SVGIG (reference sequence). The CDR3 covers 12 residues. V was clipped by 0 bases and J by 3 bases, with 5 bases between them. CDR3 nucleotide sequence: TGTGCCTGGAGTGTACTTTACTATGGCTACACCTTC. Amino acid sequence: CAWSVLYYGYTF.

This sequence joins TRBV7-6 and TRBJ1-5, with unresolved D. Germline lookup yields CDR1 SGHVS and CDR2 FNYEAQ. Trimming took off 3 bases at V and 0 bases at J, with 3 bases between the two ends. This CDR3 has 13 amino acids. In DNA form, the CDR3 reads TGTGCCAGCAGCTTTAATAGCAATCAGCCCCAGCATTTT. It yields the protein CASSFNSNQPQHF.

The rearrangement joins TRBV28 to TRBJ2-3, with D hard to call. V was cut by 6 bases and J by 2 bases, with 6 bases left in between. The germline V gene has CDR1 MDHEN and CDR2 SYDVKM. This CDR3 has 12 residues. This chain's CDR3 is CASSKHTDTQYF. The DNA of the CDR3 is TGTGCCAGCAGCAAGCACACAGATACGCAGTATTTT.

This chain connects TRBV6-4 to TRBJ1-6; D remains ambiguous. This CDR3 contains 13 residues. Looked up from germline, CDR1 is MRHNA and CDR2 is SNTAGT. Trimming took off 8 bases at V and 10 bases at J, with 15 bases between the two ends. CDR3 nucleotide sequence: TGTGCCAGCTCTGAAGCCGCGGGATCACCCCTCCACTTT. Protein: CASSEAAGSPLHF.

The chain uses TRBV5-1 and TRBJ2-3; no reliable D call. The germline V gene encodes CDR1 SGHRS and CDR2 YFSETQ. V was trimmed by 0 bases and J by 0 bases, leaving 11 bases between them. The CDR3 extends over 16 amino acids. Written as DNA, the CDR3 is TGCGCCAGCAGCTTGGACCGCGGTAGGAGCACAGATACGCAGTATTTT. It specifies CASSLDRGRSTDTQYF.

The rearrangement joins TRBV7-6 to TRBJ2-3; D is perhaps TRBD1 (5 bases). Germline V gene sequence: CDR1 SGHVS, CDR2 FNYEAQ. The CDR3 has 12 amino acids. The V end was cut by 7 bases, the J end by 3 bases, with 8 bases between. CDR3 loop: CASTHRTDTQYF. In DNA, the CDR3 is TGTGCCAGCACACACAGGACAGATACGCAGTATTTT.

The V and J genes are TRBV5-6 and TRBJ2-3, with D perhaps matching TRBD1 (6 bases). The CDR3 has 14 residues. Germline V gene sequence: CDR1 SGHDT, CDR2 YYEEEE. The V and J ends lost 4 bases and 2 bases respectively, with 11 bases between them. The CDR3: CASSIPGATDTQYF. The CDR3, as DNA: TGTGCCAGCAGCATTCCAGGGGCCACAGATACGCAGTATTTT.

This chain uses TRBV19 with TRBJ2-2; no definite D call. The CDR3 consists of 13 residues. CDR1 LNHDA and CDR2 SQIVND come from the germline V gene (reference sequence). V was clipped by 3 bases and J by 8 bases, with 10 bases between them. This CDR3 reads CASSISEVGELFF. The CDR3 DNA follows: TGTGCCAGTAGTATCTCCGAGGTGGGGGAGCTGTTTTTT.

The chain employs TRBV5-1 and TRBJ1-1; D unresolved. Germline loops: CDR1 SGHRS, CDR2 YFSETQ. Deletions cut 1 base from V and 5 bases from J, with 12 bases between. CDR3 length equals 14 residues. CDR3 loop: CASSLREGGTEAFF. CDR3 bases: TGCGCCAGCAGCTTGCGAGAGGGTGGAACTGAAGCTTTCTTT.